A single sample gave rise to the 14 T cell receptor beta chains below, sequenced in a study of T cells after yellow fever vaccination. TCRdb re-analysed the 5' RACE reads in MiXCR, keeping a single row per CDR3 protein. The data show hundreds of thousands of distinct CDR3 sequences, with 13% seen just once and over 13% held by the top ten. The material sequenced was PBMCs, taken on the day of the yellow fever booster vaccination. All receptors derive from a young man who received the YFV17D yellow fever vaccine.

This clonotype has just a few counts. The genes are TRBV3-1 and TRBJ1-5, with 8 bases lining up with TRBD1. V lost 4 bases and J lost 6; bases outside the gene matches: 8. The CDR3 contains 15 residues. CDR1 is LGHDT and CDR2 is YNNKEL in the germline V gene (reference sequence). The CDR3 DNA is TGTGCCAGCAGCCTTGGACAGGGAGGCTTTCAGCCCCAGCATTTT. Translation gives CASSLGQGGFQPQHF.

The V call is TRBV6-5, the J call TRBJ1-5; 12 bases line up with TRBD1. The V segment lost 8 bases and the J segment 3 bases; nucleotides outside the gene matches: 2. CDR1 is MNHEY, CDR2 SVGAGI, per germline. CDR3 size: 14 residues. The DNA for the CDR3 is TGTGCCAGCGGGACAGGGGGCGTCAATCAGCCCCAGCATTTT. Amino acid sequence: CASGTGGVNQPQHF.

The chain uses TRBV5-1 and TRBJ2-3; 8 bases match TRBD2. V dropped 2 bases and J dropped 5; count of bases not matched to a gene: 4. The germline V gene has CDR1 SGHRS and CDR2 YFSETQ. The CDR3 runs to 14 residues. CDR3 protein: CASSLQAGEDTQYF. As DNA, the CDR3 is TGCGCCAGCAGCTTACAAGCGGGAGAAGATACGCAGTATTTT.

There are a few counts of this clonotype. This chain uses TRBV7-9 with TRBJ2-2; D is possibly TRBD1 or TRBD2 (5 bases each). This CDR3 spans 17 amino acids. V lost 5 bases and J lost 1, with 17 bases in between. In germline, CDR1 is SEHNR, CDR2 FQNEAQ (reference sequence). The CDR3 here is CASSRTGTFLNTGELFF. The CDR3 DNA follows: TGTGCCAGCAGCCGGACCGGGACCTTCCTGAACACCGGGGAGCTGTTTTTT.

This clonotype was seen only a few times. The chain joins TRBV9 to TRBJ2-7, with TRBD2 matching 10 bases. The CDR3 spans 15 residues. Germline CDR1 is SGDLS and CDR2 is YYNGEE. The V segment lost 3 bases and the J segment 3 bases; nucleotides outside the gene matches: 6. The CDR3 protein is CASSANPSGSYEQYF. As DNA, the CDR3 is TGTGCCAGCAGCGCAAACCCTAGCGGGAGCTACGAGCAGTACTTC.

A few counts support this clonotype. The V call is TRBV29-1, the J call TRBJ1-1; D call uncertain. Trimming cost V 4 bases and J 9 bases, with 18 bases left between them. The germline gives CDR1 SQVTM, CDR2 ANQGSEA. The CDR3 sequence is 13 residues long. The CDR3 region has the DNA TGCAGCGTTGTTTGGTCGGGTCAGGTGAAAGCTTTCTTT. Protein product: CSVVWSGQVKAFF.

This clonotype was observed a handful of times. The genes are TRBV11-2 and TRBJ2-2; D possibly matches TRBD1 or TRBD2 (5 bases each). CDR1 is SGHAT and CDR2 is FQNNGV in the germline V gene. CDR3 length: 18 residues. V gave up 0 bases and J gave up 5 bases, with 19 bases separating them. CDR3 residues: CASSLELLGTGRTGELFF. Here the CDR3 DNA reads TGTGCCAGCAGCTTAGAATTATTGGGGACGGGTCGGACCGGGGAGCTGTTTTTT.

This clonotype has a handful of counts. The chain couples TRBV4-3 to TRBJ2-5; D possibly corresponds to TRBD2 (5 bases). Germline lookup yields CDR1 LGHNA and CDR2 YSLEER. This CDR3 is built from 15 residues. V dropped 2 bases and J dropped 2 bases, with 12 bases sitting between them. In DNA, the CDR3 is TGCGCCAGCAGCCAAAGCCCGGGGAGTCAAGAGACCCAGTACTTC. It translates to CASSQSPGSQETQYF.

The rearrangement uses TRBV12-3 or TRBV12-4 and TRBJ2-5, with 10 nucleotides matching TRBD2. Unmatched junction bases numbered 5, after V lost 0 bases and J lost 1 base. The CDR3 consists of 17 residues. The CDR3 spells CASSLANGLAVQETQYF. The CDR3 nucleotides are TGTGCCAGCAGTTTAGCGAACGGACTAGCGGTCCAAGAGACCCAGTACTTC.

This clonotype came up many times. J is TRBJ2-1 and V is TRBV7-2; no definite D call. Germline V gene lookup returns CDR1 SGHTA and CDR2 FQGNSA. Trimming stripped 5 bases from V and 3 bases from J, with 11 bases between. The CDR3 is 14 amino acids. The chain's CDR3 is CASSPLPGYNEQFF. In nucleotides, the CDR3 is TGTGCCAGCAGCCCTCTCCCGGGCTACAATGAGCAGTTCTTC.

In its sample, this clonotype was seen a few times. The chain links TRBV10-1 to TRBJ2-5, with D perhaps given as TRBD1 or TRBD2 (5 bases each). This CDR3 comprises 14 residues. Germline V gives CDR1 WNHNN, CDR2 SYGVQD (reference sequence). The germline V and J ends were trimmed by 2 bases and 5 bases, with 12 bases remaining between them. The CDR3 DNA sequence: TGCGCCAGCAGTGAGGGAGAGGGGCGTGAGACCCAGTACTTC. Amino acids: CASSEGEGRETQYF.

There are a few counts of this clonotype. The rearrangement joins TRBV12-3 or TRBV12-4 to TRBJ2-6; possibly TRBD1 for D (6 bases). Trimming stripped 6 bases from V and 0 bases from J, with 9 bases between. The CDR3 length is 15 residues. The CDR3 sequence: CASSMDSSGANVLTF. For the CDR3, the DNA is TGTGCCAGCAGCATGGACAGCTCTGGGGCCAACGTCCTGACTTTC.

This clonotype was recorded a few times. The V gene is TRBV5-1, the J gene TRBJ2-7, with D uncertain. This CDR3 contains 16 residues. The V end lost 5 bases, the J end lost 1 base, and 19 bases lay between the germline ends. The germline CDR1 and CDR2 sequences are SGHRS and YFSETQ. The CDR3 loop is CASSPIGSSKSYEQYF. Written as DNA, the CDR3 is TGCGCCAGCAGTCCAATTGGAAGTTCTAAGTCCTACGAGCAGTACTTC. Full variable domain (outside the CDR3, taken from reference TRBV5-1 and TRBJ2-7): KAGVTQTPRYLIKTRGQQVTLSCSPISGHRSVSWYQQTPGQGLQFLFEYFSETQRNKGNFPGRFSGRQFSNSRSEMNVSTLELGDSALYLCASSPIGSSKSYEQYFGPGTRLTVT.

As for this clonotype: A read error may account for a junction end that differs from germline. The chain employs TRBV6-2 or TRBV6-3 and TRBJ2-7; the match to TRBD2 covers 8 bases. This CDR3 has 15 residues. Germline values: CDR1 MNHEY, CDR2 SVGEGT. CDR3 nucleotide sequence: TGTGCCAGCAGTTACACCGGACTAGCAAGCTACGAGCAGCACTTC. This gives the protein CASSYTGLASYEQHF.